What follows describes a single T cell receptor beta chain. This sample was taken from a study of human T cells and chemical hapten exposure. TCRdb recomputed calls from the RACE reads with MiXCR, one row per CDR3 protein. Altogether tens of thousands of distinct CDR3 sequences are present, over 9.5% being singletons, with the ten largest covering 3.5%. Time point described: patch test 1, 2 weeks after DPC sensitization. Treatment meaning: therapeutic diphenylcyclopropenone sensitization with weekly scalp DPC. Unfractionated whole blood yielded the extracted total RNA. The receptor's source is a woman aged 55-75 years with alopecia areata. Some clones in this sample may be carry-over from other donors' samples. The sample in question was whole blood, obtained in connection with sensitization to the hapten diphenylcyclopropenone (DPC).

Here the CDR3 reads CASSPPATETQYF. DNA of the CDR3: TGTGCCAGCTCACCACCCGCTACAGAGACCCAGTACTTC. The V and J genes are TRBV18 and TRBJ2-5; D is unclear. Germline V gene data show CDR1 as KGHSH and CDR2 as LQKENI. V lost 0 bases and J lost 4, with 6 bases in between. This CDR3 is built from 13 residues. The full variable domain, in which reference TRBV18 and TRBJ2-5 provide the parts outside the CDR3, is NAGVMQNPRHLVRRRGQEARLRCSPMKGHSHVYWYRQLPEEGLKFMVYLQKENIIDESGMPKERFSAEFPKEGPSILRIQQVVRGDSAAYFCASSPPATETQYFGPGTRLLVL.